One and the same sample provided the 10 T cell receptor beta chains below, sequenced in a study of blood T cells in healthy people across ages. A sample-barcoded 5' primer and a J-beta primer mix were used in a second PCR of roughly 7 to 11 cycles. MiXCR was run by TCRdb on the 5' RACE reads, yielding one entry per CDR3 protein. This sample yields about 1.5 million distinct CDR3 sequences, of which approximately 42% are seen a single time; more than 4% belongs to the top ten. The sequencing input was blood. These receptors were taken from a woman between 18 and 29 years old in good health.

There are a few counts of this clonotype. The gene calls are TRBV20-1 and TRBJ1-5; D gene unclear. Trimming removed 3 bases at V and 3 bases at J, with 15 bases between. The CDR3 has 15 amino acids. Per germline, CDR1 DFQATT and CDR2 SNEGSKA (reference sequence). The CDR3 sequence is CSARQVMGNNQPQHF. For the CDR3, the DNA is TGCAGTGCTAGGCAGGTTATGGGGAACAATCAGCCCCAGCATTTT.

The CDR3 sequence is CASSPGHRGTDTQYF. The CDR3 nucleotides are TGCGCCAGCAGCCCAGGGCACCGGGGCACAGATACGCAGTATTTT. The V and J genes are TRBV4-3 and TRBJ2-3, with D possibly being TRBD1 (5 bases). Germline lookup yields CDR1 LGHNA and CDR2 YSLEER. The germline V and J ends were trimmed by 4 bases and 1 base, with 12 bases remaining between them. CDR3 length equals 15 residues.

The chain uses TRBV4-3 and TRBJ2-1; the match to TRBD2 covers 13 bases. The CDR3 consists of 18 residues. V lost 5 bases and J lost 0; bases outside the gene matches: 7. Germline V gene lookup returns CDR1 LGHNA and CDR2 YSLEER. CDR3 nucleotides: TGCGCCAGCAGCAAGACTAGCGGGGGGCTCCTCTCCTACAATGAGCAGTTCTTC. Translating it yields CASSKTSGGLLSYNEQFF.

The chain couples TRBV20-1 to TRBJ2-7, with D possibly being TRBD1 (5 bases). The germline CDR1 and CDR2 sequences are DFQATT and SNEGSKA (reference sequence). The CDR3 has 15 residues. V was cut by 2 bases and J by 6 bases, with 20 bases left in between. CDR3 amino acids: CSARSTGGRVREQYF. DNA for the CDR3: TGCAGTGCTAGATCCACGGGTGGCAGGGTGCGCGAGCAGTACTTC.

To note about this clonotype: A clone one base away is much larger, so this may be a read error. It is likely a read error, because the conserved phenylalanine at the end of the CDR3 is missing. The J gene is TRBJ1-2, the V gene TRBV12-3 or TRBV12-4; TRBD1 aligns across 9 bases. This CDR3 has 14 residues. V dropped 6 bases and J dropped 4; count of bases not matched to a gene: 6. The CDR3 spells CASRRDRAGYGYTI. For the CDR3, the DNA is TGTGCCAGCAGACGGGACAGGGCTGGCTATGGCTACACCATC.

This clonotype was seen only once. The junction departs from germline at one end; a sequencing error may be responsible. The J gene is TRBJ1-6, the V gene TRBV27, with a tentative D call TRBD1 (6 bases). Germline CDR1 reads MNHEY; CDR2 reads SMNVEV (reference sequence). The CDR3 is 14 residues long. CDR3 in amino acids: CASSLGAGNSPPHF. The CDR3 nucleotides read TGTGCCAGCAGTTTGGGGGCCGGTAATTCACCCCCCCACTTT.

The DNA for the CDR3 is TGTGCCAGCAGGGGACCGTCCTCGATCAATGAGCAGTTCTTC. Its translation is CASRGPSSINEQFF. The chain combines TRBV6-5 with TRBJ2-1; D may match TRBD1 or TRBD2 (5 bases each). V lost 6 bases and J lost 6, with 15 bases in between. CDR3 length equals 14 residues. In germline, CDR1 is MNHEY, CDR2 SVGAGI.

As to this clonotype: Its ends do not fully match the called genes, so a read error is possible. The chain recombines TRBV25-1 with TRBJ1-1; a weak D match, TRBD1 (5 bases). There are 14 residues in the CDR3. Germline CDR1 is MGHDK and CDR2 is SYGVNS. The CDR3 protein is CVSREPGLNTEAFF. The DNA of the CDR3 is TGTGTCAGCAGGGAACCAGGGCTGAACACTGAAGCTTTCTTT.

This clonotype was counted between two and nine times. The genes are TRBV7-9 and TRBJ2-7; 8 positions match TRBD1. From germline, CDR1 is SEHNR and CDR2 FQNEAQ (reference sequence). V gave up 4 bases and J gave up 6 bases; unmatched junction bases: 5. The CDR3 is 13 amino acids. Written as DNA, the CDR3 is TGTGCCAGCAGCTCAGGGACAGGTCCCGAGCAGTACTTC. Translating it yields CASSSGTGPEQYF.

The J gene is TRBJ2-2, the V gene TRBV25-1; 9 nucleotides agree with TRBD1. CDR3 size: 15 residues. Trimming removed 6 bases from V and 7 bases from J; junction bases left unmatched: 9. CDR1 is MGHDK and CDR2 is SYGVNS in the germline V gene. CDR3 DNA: TGTGCCAGCAGGGACAGGGGCCGAGGAGGCGGGGAGCTGTTTTTT. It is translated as CASRDRGRGGGELFF.